The clone carrying this T cell receptor (beta chain) was counted many times. Its antigen is as yet unknown. The record originates from a study of identical twins. Study-level findings and limits: Findings came from cross-sectional statistics, without long-term follow-up of donors. While abundant cord blood beta clonotypes carried fewer insertions, memory repertoires showed no such pattern.

The V end lost 1 base, the J end lost 6 bases, and 10 bases lay between the germline ends. Germline lookup yields CDR1 DFQATT and CDR2 SNEGSKA (reference sequence). The length of the CDR3 is 14 residues. A template switching step contributed a universal primer site, while unique molecular identifiers were present in the cDNA. TCRdb re-called the 5' RACE reads with MiXCR, one entry per CDR3 protein. The sample holds 200,000 to 250,000 distinct CDR3 sequences, 12% seen once. These sequences were also reported in another study, on yellow fever vaccine responses in identical twins.

The sequenced material came from memory (CD45RO+) T cells sorted from blood. This chain joins TRBV20-1 and TRBJ1-6; possible D gene TRBD1, 5 bases. This receptor was obtained from a woman under 30 in good health. CDR3 protein: CSARVEGFNSPLHF. For the CDR3, the DNA is TGCAGTGCTAGAGTCGAGGGGTTTAATTCACCCCTCCACTTT.